What follows are 27 T cell receptor beta chains derived from one specimen sequenced in a study of T-cell memory formation after mild COVID-19. Each CDR3 protein gets one entry after TCRdb re-called the 5' RACE reads with MiXCR. The table shows 110,000 to 150,000 distinct CDR3 sequences, with approximately 25% occurring only once. The sequenced sample consisted of PBMCs or a T cell subset sorted from them (not recorded which). The receptors originated from an adult woman who had mild COVID-19 (a few samples of this study predate the infection). Cell type and time point are not known.

This clonotype was seen more than once but under ten times. The chain is built from TRBV7-2 and TRBJ2-1; a possible D gene is TRBD2 (5 bases). The CDR3 runs 13 residues. Trimming removed 1 base from V and 7 bases from J, with 8 bases in between. In germline, CDR1 is SGHTA, CDR2 FQGNSA. The CDR3 loop is CASSLDEGNEQFF. The DNA of the CDR3 is TGTGCCAGCAGCTTAGACGAGGGAAATGAGCAGTTCTTC.

The gene calls are TRBV7-9 and TRBJ2-3; 8 bases line up with TRBD2. The CDR3 has 15 residues. Germline V lookup: CDR1 SEHNR, CDR2 FQNEAQ (reference sequence). V was clipped by 4 bases and J by 4 bases; unmatched bases: 7. The CDR3 loop is CASSYSGEVADTQYF. Here the CDR3 DNA reads TGTGCCAGCAGCTATAGCGGGGAGGTCGCAGATACGCAGTATTTT.

This CDR3 reads CSVEEEGSSYEQYF. Here the CDR3 DNA reads TGCAGCGTTGAAGAGGAAGGGAGCTCCTACGAGCAGTACTTC. The chain has TRBV29-1 and TRBJ2-7; the D gene is possibly TRBD2 (5 bases). The CDR3 has 14 residues. Germline assignment: CDR1 SQVTM and CDR2 ANQGSEA. V lost 0 bases to trimming and J lost 0 bases, with 9 bases between them.

The chain uses TRBV29-1 and TRBJ2-5; D may be TRBD1 or TRBD2 (6 bases each). The CDR3 has 13 residues. V lost 1 base and J 5 bases, leaving 11 bases between the germline ends. Germline V CDR1 and CDR2: SQVTM, ANQGSEA. The CDR3 DNA reads TGCAGCGTTGAAGTCCGGGGGCGGGAGACCCAGTACTTC. This sequence encodes CSVEVRGRETQYF.

The chain uses TRBV7-9 and TRBJ2-1; tentatively, D is TRBD1 (5 bases). The CDR3 contains 12 residues. In germline, CDR1 is SEHNR, CDR2 FQNEAQ (reference sequence). V lost 6 bases, J lost 8 bases, and 11 bases lay in between. This CDR3 reads CASSSGNYEQFF. The CDR3 DNA sequence: TGTGCCAGCAGTTCAGGGAATTATGAGCAGTTCTTC.

The chain links TRBV10-3 to TRBJ2-7; D perhaps matches TRBD2 (5 bases). Trimming removed 0 bases at V and 2 bases at J, with 14 bases between. The germline CDR1 and CDR2 sequences are ENHRY and SYGVKD. This CDR3 has 16 residues. CDR3 sequence (DNA): TGTGCCATCAGTGAGTCTAGGGCTAGCAGTACCTACGAGCAGTACTTC. Translated: CAISESRASSTYEQYF.

The CDR3 DNA sequence: TGCGCCAGCAGCCAAGATGGGGAGGGGAATCAGCCCCAGCATTTT. Amino acids: CASSQDGEGNQPQHF. This rearrangement joins TRBV4-1 to TRBJ1-5, with TRBD1 as a possible D gene (5 bases). From germline, CDR1 is MGHRA and CDR2 YSYEKL. The ends were cut back, 0 bases at V and 4 bases at J, with 10 bases in the middle. This CDR3 has 15 residues.

The chain joins TRBV5-1 to TRBJ2-3; D call uncertain. The CDR3 covers 14 residues. V was trimmed by 2 bases and J by 0 bases, leaving 7 bases between them. Germline CDR1 reads SGHRS; CDR2 reads YFSETQ. The CDR3 protein is CASSFRGSTDTQYF. The CDR3 nucleotides read TGCGCCAGCAGCTTCCGTGGAAGCACAGATACGCAGTATTTT. Together with reference TRBV5-1 and TRBJ2-3, the CDR3 gives the full variable domain: KAGVTQTPRYLIKTRGQQVTLSCSPISGHRSVSWYQQTPGQGLQFLFEYFSETQRNKGNFPGRFSGRQFSNSRSEMNVSTLELGDSALYLCASSFRGSTDTQYFGPGTRLTVL.

The table lists this clonotype with a few counts. The rearrangement joins TRBV12-3 or TRBV12-4 to TRBJ2-2; no clear D. The germline V and J ends were trimmed by 3 bases and 5 bases, with 10 bases remaining between them. The CDR3 extends over 14 amino acids. For the CDR3, the DNA is TGTGCCAGCAGTTTCTGGCCTGGGACCGGGGAGCTGTTTTTT. Amino acids: CASSFWPGTGELFF.

This clonotype has a handful of counts. This chain connects TRBV2 to TRBJ2-3; D uncertain. The germline V and J ends were trimmed by 7 bases and 0 bases, with 5 bases remaining between them. CDR3 length: 12 residues. Germline CDR1 reads SNHLY; CDR2 reads FYNNEI. In nucleotides, the CDR3 is TGTGCCAGCATCGATAGCACAGATACGCAGTATTTT. It specifies CASIDSTDTQYF.

This clonotype was counted only a few times. V gene TRBV12-3 or TRBV12-4 combines with J gene TRBJ2-2, with D unresolved. This CDR3 comprises 13 residues. Between the trimmed V and J ends, which lost 1 base and 7 bases, there was a span of 7 bases. The CDR3 loop is CASSLVVVGELFF. CDR3 nucleotides: TGTGCCAGCAGTTTAGTGGTCGTCGGGGAGCTGTTTTTT.

The genes are TRBV9 and TRBJ2-1; 14 bases line up with TRBD2. Germline V gene lookup returns CDR1 SGDLS and CDR2 YYNGEE. The CDR3 runs to 17 residues. Losses at the gene ends were 3 bases for V and 5 bases for J; bases not matched to a gene: 7. CDR3 sequence: CASSGNPGLAGDNEQFF. CDR3 in DNA: TGTGCCAGCAGCGGAAACCCGGGACTAGCGGGGGACAATGAGCAGTTCTTC. Drawing the rest from reference TRBV9 and TRBJ2-1, the complete variable domain is DSGVTQTPKHLITATGQRVTLRCSPRSGDLSVYWYQQSLDQGLQFLIQYYNGEERAKGNILERFSAQQFPDLHSELNLSSLELGDSALYFCASSGNPGLAGDNEQFFGPGTRLTVL.

This clonotype was detected only a few times. The V and J genes are TRBV4-3 and TRBJ1-2; 10 nucleotides match TRBD1. V lost 3 bases and J lost 3; bases outside the gene matches: 1. The CDR3 runs to 14 residues. CDR1 is LGHNA and CDR2 is YSLEER in the germline V gene. DNA for the CDR3: TGCGCCAGCAGCCAGACAGGGGGCGACTATGGCTACACCTTC. It specifies CASSQTGGDYGYTF.

This clonotype appeared a few times. The chain recombines TRBV6-6 with TRBJ2-1; no reliable D call. The V and J ends lost 6 bases and 8 bases respectively, with 26 bases between them. Looked up from germline, CDR1 is MNHNY and CDR2 is SVGAGI (reference sequence). The CDR3 contains 17 residues. CDR3 protein: CASSSATVYVKGDEQFF. In DNA form, the CDR3 reads TGTGCCAGCAGCTCAGCAACAGTTTACGTCAAGGGCGATGAGCAGTTCTTC.

There are a few counts of this clonotype. The chain uses TRBV5-1 and TRBJ1-4; D perhaps matches TRBD1 (5 bases). Trimming pared 3 bases from V and 4 bases from J, leaving 16 bases between. Germline lookup yields CDR1 SGHRS and CDR2 YFSETQ. This CDR3 contains 16 residues. For the CDR3, the DNA is TGCGCCAGCAGCTCTTACGGGGCGCAGGGTAATGAAAAACTGTTTTTT. Its protein product is CASSSYGAQGNEKLFF. Combining the CDR3 with reference TRBV5-1 and TRBJ1-4 gives the whole variable domain KAGVTQTPRYLIKTRGQQVTLSCSPISGHRSVSWYQQTPGQGLQFLFEYFSETQRNKGNFPGRFSGRQFSNSRSEMNVSTLELGDSALYLCASSSYGAQGNEKLFFGSGTQLSVL.

This chain links TRBV4-2 with TRBJ2-7; tentatively, D is TRBD2 (6 bases). Germline loops: CDR1 LGHNA, CDR2 YNFKEQ. The CDR3 loop spans 13 amino acids. Trimming pared 3 bases from V and 5 bases from J, leaving 11 bases between. This CDR3 is CASSQLTSNEQYF. Here the CDR3 DNA reads TGTGCCAGCAGCCAGCTGACTAGTAACGAGCAGTACTTC.

The chain employs TRBV27 and TRBJ2-1; D not certain. The V gene lost 5 bases and the J gene lost 8 bases, with 10 bases spanning the gap. Germline V lookup: CDR1 MNHEY, CDR2 SMNVEV (reference sequence). This CDR3 spans 12 amino acids. CDR3 region: CASSPRNDEQFF. The CDR3 bases are TGTGCCAGCAGTCCCCGTAATGATGAGCAGTTCTTC.

This clonotype came up a few times. The V and J genes are TRBV29-1 and TRBJ1-2; D might be TRBD1 (5 bases). With 1 base removed from V and 3 bases from J, the gap between germline ends came to 6 bases. Germline V gene sequence: CDR1 SQVTM, CDR2 ANQGSEA. The CDR3 totals 12 residues. The CDR3 region has the DNA TGCAGCGTTGAAGTAGGGGACTATGGCTACACCTTC. The encoded protein is CSVEVGDYGYTF.

Note on this clonotype: The germline gene is not matched at one end of the junction; a read error may be the cause. This chain uses TRBV4-3 with TRBJ2-7; 10 bases map to TRBD1. The germline V gene has CDR1 LGHNA and CDR2 YSLEER. This CDR3 has 16 amino acids. The DNA of the CDR3 is TGCGCCAGCAGTCAAGGTTTGGGACAGGGGTCCTACGAGCAGTACTTC. It specifies CASSQGLGQGSYEQYF.

This clonotype was detected only a few times. V gene TRBV28 combines with J gene TRBJ2-2; D is uncertain. V lost 6 bases, J lost 5 bases, and 10 bases lay in between. This CDR3 is built from 13 residues. CDR1 and CDR2 from the germline V gene are MDHEN and SYDVKM. The CDR3 here is CASRKRVTGELFF. In DNA form, the CDR3 reads TGTGCCAGCAGGAAAAGGGTTACCGGGGAGCTGTTTTTT.

The V call is TRBV15, the J call TRBJ1-1, with D hard to call. V was clipped by 1 base and J by 2 bases, with 11 bases between them. Germline-derived CDR1 and CDR2 are LNHNV and YYDKDF (reference sequence). CDR3 length equals 15 residues. The CDR3 is CATSRGVTSNTEAFF. The CDR3 DNA sequence: TGTGCCACCAGCAGAGGCGTAACGTCTAACACTGAAGCTTTCTTT.

This clonotype has just a few counts. The V gene is TRBV9, the J gene TRBJ2-1; 7 nucleotides agree with TRBD2. Germline V gives CDR1 SGDLS, CDR2 YYNGEE. V trimming: 3 bases; J trimming: 10 bases; junction bases outside the gene matches: 13. The CDR3 runs to 15 residues. In DNA form, the CDR3 reads TGTGCCAGCAGCGAACGGGGGGACCCCGGGTGGGAGCAGTTCTTC. As protein: CASSERGDPGWEQFF. Supplemented by reference TRBV9 and TRBJ2-1, the full variable domain reads DSGVTQTPKHLITATGQRVTLRCSPRSGDLSVYWYQQSLDQGLQFLIQYYNGEERAKGNILERFSAQQFPDLHSELNLSSLELGDSALYFCASSERGDPGWEQFFGPGTRLTVL.

This clonotype was counted between two and nine times. This rearrangement joins TRBV15 to TRBJ1-2, with D hard to call. CDR1 and CDR2 (germline): LNHNV, YYDKDF (reference sequence). The CDR3 consists of 13 residues. Trimming stripped 5 bases from V and 2 bases from J, with 9 bases between. CDR3 amino acids: CATSPTRNYGYTF. The CDR3 DNA reads as TGTGCCACCAGCCCGACCAGAAACTATGGCTACACCTTC.

CDR3 coding DNA: TGCGCCAGCAGCTTGGCCCAGGGGCCCTCCTATGGCTACACCTTC. The encoded protein is CASSLAQGPSYGYTF. J is TRBJ1-2 and V is TRBV5-1; tentative D call: TRBD1 (6 bases). Germline CDR1 and CDR2: SGHRS and YFSETQ. The CDR3 length is 15 residues. With 0 bases removed from V and 4 bases from J, the gap between germline ends came to 13 bases. The entire variable domain, with the rest obtained from reference TRBV5-1 and TRBJ1-2, is as follows: KAGVTQTPRYLIKTRGQQVTLSCSPISGHRSVSWYQQTPGQGLQFLFEYFSETQRNKGNFPGRFSGRQFSNSRSEMNVSTLELGDSALYLCASSLAQGPSYGYTFGSGTRLTVV.

This clonotype was recorded a few times. The chain combines TRBV7-8 with TRBJ2-7; a weak D match, TRBD2 (5 bases). Germline V gene sequence: CDR1 SGHVS, CDR2 FQNEAQ. The CDR3 totals 15 residues. V dropped 1 base and J dropped 1 base, with 11 bases sitting between them. The CDR3 nucleotides read TGTGCCAGCAGCTTAGTGGTGTCGGGGTCCTACGAGCAGTACTTC. This encodes CASSLVVSGSYEQYF.

This clonotype was counted between two and nine times. V is TRBV12-3 or TRBV12-4 and J is TRBJ2-3, with D unclear. Trimming cost V 1 base and J 6 bases, with 11 bases left between them. CDR3 size: 14 residues. CDR3 sequence reads: CASSLEPPGDTQYF. CDR3 coding DNA: TGTGCCAGCAGTTTAGAGCCCCCGGGTGATACGCAGTATTTT.

This clonotype was recorded a few times. The chain joins TRBV4-1 to TRBJ1-2, with D maybe TRBD1 (6 bases). Between the trimmed V and J ends, which lost 2 bases and 6 bases, there was a span of 10 bases. CDR1 MGHRA and CDR2 YSYEKL come from the germline V gene. This CDR3 has 13 amino acids. This CDR3 is CASSQTGTDGYTF. CDR3 bases: TGCGCCAGCAGCCAAACAGGGACGGATGGCTACACCTTC.